These 13 T cell receptor beta chains were sequenced from one sample in a study of T and B cells in COVID-19 patients. Blood genomic DNA input for TRB amplification was roughly 250-500 ng. BIOMED2 TRB-A/B primer pools were used in multiplex TRB PCR. TCRdb fed the multiplex PCR reads into MiXCR, producing one record per CDR3 protein. The sample lists about 7,000 distinct CDR3 sequences, about 25% occurring once. Sequencing used blood. The receptors derive from a human donor with active COVID-19.

As to this clonotype: A much bigger clone sits one base away, suggesting this may be a read error. The conserved final phenylalanine or tryptophan is absent from the CDR3, which likely points to a read error. V usage is TRBV11-3 and J usage is TRBJ2-5; no clear D. V was shortened by 3 bases and J by 2 bases, with 10 bases between the two germline ends. The CDR3 is 14 amino acids. Germline V gene sequence: CDR1 SGHNT, CDR2 YENEEA. This CDR3 is CASSFRAIQETQYL. In nucleotides, the CDR3 is TGTGCCAGCAGCTTTAGGGCGATACAAGAGACCCAGTACCTC.

This sequence joins TRBV5-4 and TRBJ1-2; 8 bases match TRBD1. The CDR3 runs to 14 residues. The germline V gene has CDR1 SGHNT and CDR2 YYREEE (reference sequence). V was clipped by 1 base and J by 2 bases; unmatched bases: 1. The CDR3 bases are TGTGCCAGCAGCTTGCAGGGGGCCAACTATGGCTACACCTTC. Encoded protein: CASSLQGANYGYTF.

The rearrangement joins TRBV6-6 to TRBJ2-6, with TRBD2 as a possible D gene (7 bases). The germline gives CDR1 MNHNY, CDR2 SVGAGI (reference sequence). V was shortened by 2 bases and J by 0 bases, with 11 bases between the two germline ends. The CDR3 contains 17 residues. CDR3: CASSYGGGLSGANVLTF. CDR3 bases: TGTGCCAGCAGTTACGGGGGGGGGCTCTCTGGGGCCAACGTCCTGACTTTC.

By its share, this clonotype is medium-sized. V usage is TRBV24-1 and J usage is TRBJ2-3; D is unresolved. CDR1 is KGHDR, CDR2 SFDVKD, per germline. The CDR3 loop spans 15 amino acids. V was trimmed by 3 bases and J by 0 bases, leaving 9 bases between them. The CDR3 protein is CATSDPSVSTDTQYF. CDR3 coding DNA: TGTGCCACCAGTGATCCGTCCGTTAGCACAGATACGCAGTATTTT.

Only a few counts were recorded for this clonotype. The chain couples TRBV11-3 to TRBJ2-7; no clear D. V lost 5 bases to trimming and J lost 5 bases, with 13 bases between them. The CDR3 is 13 amino acids. Germline CDR1 reads SGHNT; CDR2 reads YENEEA. The CDR3 nucleotides read TGTGCCAGCAGCCTATCGTCCCGGGACGAGCAGTACTTC. This gives the protein CASSLSSRDEQYF.

The CDR3 is CASSIGTGSQYF. The CDR3 DNA reads as TGTGCCAGTAGTATCGGGACAGGGTCGCAGTATTTT. The chain is built from TRBV19 and TRBJ2-3; TRBD1 matches 9 bases. This CDR3 region has 12 residues. Germline CDR1 is LNHDA and CDR2 is SQIVND (reference sequence). With 3 bases clipped from V and 10 bases from J, the junction kept 2 bases outside the gene matches. Together with reference TRBV19 and TRBJ2-3, the CDR3 gives the full variable domain: DGGITQSPKYLFRKEGQNVTLSCEQNLNHDAMYWYRQDPGQGLRLIYYSQIVNDFQKGDIAEGYSVSREKKESFPLTVTSAQKNPTAFYLCASSIGTGSQYFGPGTRLTVL.

By proportion, this clonotype is medium-sized. This chain uses TRBV11-3 with TRBJ2-1; D unresolved. The CDR3 totals 14 residues. CDR1 is SGHNT, CDR2 YENEEA, per germline. Trimming removed 1 base at V and 4 bases at J, with 8 bases between. CDR3 sequence: CASSLVGSYNEQFF. DNA for the CDR3: TGTGCCAGCAGCTTAGTAGGCAGTTACAATGAGCAGTTCTTC.

This clonotype is medium-sized (0.01 to 0.1%) in the sample. The chain's CDR3 is CASSGGASYNEQFF. Written as DNA, the CDR3 is TGTGCCAGCAGTGGGGGGGCCTCATACAATGAGCAGTTCTTC. This chain links TRBV6-1 with TRBJ2-1; D possibly uses TRBD1 or TRBD2 (6 bases each). V was clipped by 4 bases and J by 4 bases, with 11 bases between them. This CDR3 comprises 14 residues. In germline, CDR1 is MNHNS, CDR2 SASEGT.

This clonotype showed up many times. The DNA for the CDR3 is TGTGCCAGCTCGCACGGGACGGCCGACGAGCAGTACTTC. Protein product: CASSHGTADEQYF. The chain combines TRBV18 with TRBJ2-7; D may match TRBD1 or TRBD2 (5 bases each). This CDR3 spans 13 amino acids. Germline CDR1 is KGHSH and CDR2 is LQKENI. The ends were cut back, 6 bases at V and 5 bases at J, with 14 bases in the middle.

Within the sample, this clonotype is medium-sized. The rearrangement joins TRBV5-5 to TRBJ2-7; a possible D gene is TRBD1 (7 bases). The CDR3 sequence is 15 residues long. Germline CDR1 reads SGHKS; CDR2 reads YYEKEE (reference sequence). V was clipped by 3 bases and J by 0 bases, with 13 bases between them. Written as DNA, the CDR3 is TGTGCCAGCAGCTGGAGGGACAGCCTCTCCTACGAGCAGTACTTC. Protein sequence: CASSWRDSLSYEQYF.

This clonotype occurred a few times. The chain employs TRBV6-1 and TRBJ2-2; the D gene is possibly TRBD1 (5 bases). The CDR3 runs 17 residues. The V end lost 3 bases, the J end lost 0 bases, and 14 bases lay between the germline ends. CDR1 is MNHNS and CDR2 is SASEGT in the germline V gene. CDR3 bases: TGTGCCAGCAGTGATATCTTCAGGGCCCCGAACACCGGGGAGCTGTTTTTT. As protein: CASSDIFRAPNTGELFF.

This clonotype is judged medium-sized. The chain couples TRBV29-1 to TRBJ2-1, with D tentatively TRBD2 (7 bases). Trimming cost V 1 base and J 2 bases, with 18 bases left between them. CDR1 is SQVTM, CDR2 ANQGSEA, per germline. CDR3 length equals 17 residues. The DNA for the CDR3 is TGCAGCGTTGAAGGGGCTAGCGGAGGGGGGACCTACAATGAGCAGTTCTTC. This translates into CSVEGASGGGTYNEQFF.

By share, this clonotype ranks as medium-sized (0.01 to 0.1%). The chain combines TRBV6-5 with TRBJ2-2; 9 bases match TRBD2. CDR3 length: 16 amino acids. The junction had 8 bases not matched to a gene; V was cut back by 2 bases and J by 7 bases. The germline gives CDR1 MNHEY, CDR2 SVGAGI. The CDR3: CASSYVAGGRGGELFF. The CDR3 bases are TGTGCCAGCAGTTACGTCGCGGGGGGGCGAGGCGGGGAGCTGTTTTTT.